This TCR beta chain derives from a study of T cells in localized non-small cell lung cancer. Overall study findings and caveats: In uninvolved adjacent lung, T cell clonality reached its highest value, exceeding tumor. Heterogeneity remains possible, as sequencing covered one tumor region only. Adjacent lung tissue had a median about 50 of the top 100 clones found in the tumor. Greater blood T cell density accompanied longer overall survival.

Per germline, CDR1 MNHNS and CDR2 SASEGT. CDR3 length: 14 residues. Trimming shortened V by 3 bases and J by 0 bases, and 8 bases separated the two germline ends. Details on this clone: Its antigen remains unknown.

TCRdb keeps only in-frame clones here, not all; method: immunoSEQ multiplex PCR. Among approximately 30,000 clones listed, 93% were seen once. The V call is TRBV6-1, the J call TRBJ1-1; D is ambiguous. The clonotype comes from a female donor older than 55 with stage I lung adenocarcinoma. This material consisted of peripheral blood, taken before any cancer treatment. The CDR3 bases are TGTGCCAGCAGTGAGTGGCTCCTGAACACTGAAGCTTTCTTT. This sequence encodes CASSEWLLNTEAFF.